This T cell receptor beta chain was identified in a study of blood T cell repertoires in COVID-19. Looking at the study overall: T cells, B-cell-depleted T cells, or PBMCs provided the cDNA or gDNA that served as material.

The assay was immunoSEQ multiplex PCR, and TCRdb's table has in-frame clones only and misses some. The sample lists about 280,000 clones, around 84% occurring once. Per germline, CDR1 MNHEY and CDR2 SVGAGI. The V gene lost 6 bases and the J gene lost 6 bases, with 15 bases spanning the gap. CDR3 length equals 14 residues. Sequencing used PBMCs or T cells enriched from blood (not recorded which). The receptor's source is a man aged 40-50 years who had been exposed to COVID-19. V and J are TRBV6-5 and TRBJ2-1, with D possibly TRBD2 on 6 matching bases. The CDR3 sequence is CASRLGGSGNEQFF. The CDR3 DNA reads TGTGCCAGCAGATTAGGAGGGTCTGGCAATGAGCAGTTCTTC.